Presented here are 14 T cell receptor beta chains from one specimen sequenced in a study of T cell responses to AZD1222 COVID-19 vaccine. Sequenced by immunoSEQ multiplex PCR; TCRdb stores in-frame clones only, minus some. The sample shows about 100,000 clones, around 87% of them seen only once. The source was peripheral blood, collected on day 0 of MenACWY control vaccination. These receptors were obtained from an adult in good health.

The genes are TRBV27 and TRBJ1-1, with D possibly matching TRBD1 (5 bases). V was trimmed by 3 bases and J by 0 bases, leaving 8 bases between them. This CDR3 is 14 amino acids long. Germline V gives CDR1 MNHEY, CDR2 SMNVEV (reference sequence). The CDR3 loop is CASSFGGLNTEAFF. CDR3 coding DNA: TGTGCCAGCAGTTTCGGGGGACTGAACACTGAAGCTTTCTTT.

V usage is TRBV7-2 and J usage is TRBJ1-1; TRBD1 is a possible D gene (5 bases). The V gene's germline CDR1 is SGHTA and CDR2 FQGNSA. V lost 4 bases and J 11 bases, leaving 23 bases between the germline ends. CDR3 length equals 15 residues. CDR3 region: CASSSAVRGTRNAFF. The CDR3 nucleotides are TGTGCCAGCAGCTCGGCCGTTCGGGGGACGAGGAATGCTTTCTTT.

The chain joins TRBV2 to TRBJ1-5; D not certain. This CDR3 is 13 amino acids long. Trimming removed 4 bases from V and 3 bases from J, with 7 bases in between. Germline V lookup: CDR1 SNHLY, CDR2 FYNNEI. For the CDR3, the DNA is TGTGCCAGCAGTGCAGAGCCCAATCAGCCCCAGCATTTT. This codes for CASSAEPNQPQHF.

This sequence joins TRBV5-4 and TRBJ1-2; D remains unclear. The CDR3 extends over 13 amino acids. Germline V gene lookup returns CDR1 SGHNT and CDR2 YYREEE (reference sequence). Trimming cost V 2 bases and J 2 bases, with 7 bases left between them. The CDR3 DNA is TGTGCCAGCAGCTTAGGCAGGAACTATGGCTACACCTTC. Its translation is CASSLGRNYGYTF.

The chain couples TRBV24-1 to TRBJ2-3; D uncertain. Germline V gene lookup returns CDR1 KGHDR and CDR2 SFDVKD. V shed 4 bases and J shed 1 base, with 5 bases lying between them. The CDR3 is made up of 13 amino acids. In nucleotides, the CDR3 is TGTGCCACCAGTGACAGCGGCACAGATACGCAGTATTTT. Its protein is CATSDSGTDTQYF.

The chain employs TRBV29-1 and TRBJ1-5, with D tentatively TRBD1 (6 bases). Looked up from germline, CDR1 is SQVTM and CDR2 is ANQGSEA. The V end lost 3 bases, the J end lost 7 bases, and 13 bases lay between the germline ends. There are 13 residues in the CDR3. CDR3 protein: CSVEMGAGQPQHF. The CDR3 DNA reads as TGCAGCGTTGAGATGGGGGCCGGGCAGCCCCAGCATTTT. The entire variable domain, with the rest obtained from reference TRBV29-1 and TRBJ1-5, is as follows: SAVISQKPSRDICQRGTSLTIQCQVDSQVTMMFWYRQQPGQSLTLIATANQGSEATYESGFVIDKFPISRPNLTFSTLTVSNMSPEDSSIYLCSVEMGAGQPQHFGDGTRLSIL.

The genes are TRBV21-1 and TRBJ1-3; the tabulated D call, TRBD1, remains unverified against the DNA. TRBV21-1 has pseudogene status. The CDR3 is made up of 17 amino acids. CDR3 in DNA: TGTGCCAGCAGTGGAGAGACAGGGGCCCTCTCTGGAAACACCATATATTTT. The encoded protein is CASSGETGALSGNTIYF.

The rearrangement uses TRBV9 and TRBJ1-2; perhaps TRBD1 as D (5 bases). This CDR3 comprises 14 residues. From germline, CDR1 is SGDLS and CDR2 YYNGEE. V was cut by 0 bases and J by 7 bases, with 13 bases left in between. The CDR3 DNA reads as TGTGCCAGCAGCGTAGGCCCGCAGAGGGGTGGCTACACCTTC. Translation: CASSVGPQRGGYTF.

In its sample, this clone was seen a few times. This chain links TRBV9 with TRBJ1-3; TRBD1 is a possible D gene (5 bases). CDR1 and CDR2 from the germline V gene are SGDLS and YYNGEE. The CDR3 is made up of 17 amino acids. Trimming left V 0 bases short and J 4 bases short, with 17 bases between. The CDR3 here is CASSVVPGGGEGNTIYF. DNA for the CDR3: TGTGCCAGCAGCGTAGTCCCCGGGGGAGGGGAAGGAAACACCATATATTTT. Combining the CDR3 with reference TRBV9 and TRBJ1-3 gives the whole variable domain DSGVTQTPKHLITATGQRVTLRCSPRSGDLSVYWYQQSLDQGLQFLIQYYNGEERAKGNILERFSAQQFPDLHSELNLSSLELGDSALYFCASSVVPGGGEGNTIYFGEGSWLTVV.

This chain links TRBV9 with TRBJ2-5; D may be TRBD2 (7 bases). The germline V gene has CDR1 SGDLS and CDR2 YYNGEE. CDR3 length: 17 residues. The ends were cut back, 4 bases at V and 5 bases at J, with 24 bases in the middle. The CDR3 is CASSPGGGAGAPETQYF. The CDR3 DNA reads TGTGCCAGCAGCCCCGGAGGGGGTGCGGGGGCGCCGGAGACCCAGTACTTC.

The rearrangement uses TRBV6-2 or TRBV6-3 and TRBJ2-4; D possibly corresponds to TRBD1 (7 bases). V was clipped by 4 bases and J by 2 bases, with 15 bases between them. The CDR3 is 16 residues long. From germline, CDR1 is MNHEY and CDR2 SVGEGT. The CDR3 nucleotides are TGTGCCAGCAGTTCAGGGGGGTACAGGACCAAAAACATTCAGTACTTC. This gives the protein CASSSGGYRTKNIQYF.

The chain joins TRBV7-9 to TRBJ2-2, with D unresolved. This CDR3 spans 17 amino acids. Germline V lookup: CDR1 SEHNR, CDR2 FQNEAQ (reference sequence). V shed 0 bases and J shed 4 bases, with 15 bases lying between them. CDR3 residues: CASSLASATMGTGELFF. The DNA of the CDR3 is TGTGCCAGCAGCTTAGCTTCTGCCACTATGGGCACCGGGGAGCTGTTTTTT.

This chain connects TRBV7-2 to TRBJ1-3; D is undetermined. V lost 5 bases to trimming and J lost 0 bases, with 8 bases between them. The length of the CDR3 is 14 residues. Per the germline V gene, CDR1 is SGHTA and CDR2 is FQGNSA. The CDR3 sequence is CASSERASGNTIYF. CDR3 DNA sequence: TGTGCCAGCAGCGAAAGGGCCTCTGGAAACACCATATATTTT.

The V and J genes are TRBV7-9 and TRBJ2-1, with 8 bases fitting TRBD1. Germline CDR1 and CDR2: SEHNR and FQNEAQ (reference sequence). Germline trimming cut 7 bases from V and 6 bases from J; bases unmatched to any gene: 14. There are 16 residues in the CDR3. As DNA, the CDR3 is TGTGCCAGCAACTCTCTGGAGGGAACAGGGGGCAATGAGCAGTTCTTC. Translating gives CASNSLEGTGGNEQFF.